The 27 T cell receptor beta chains listed next were all sequenced from one sample in a study of identical twins. TCRdb re-called the 5' RACE reads through MiXCR, storing one row per CDR3 protein. The table records under 900,000 distinct CDR3 sequences, roughly an eighth of them present only once. These sequences were also reported in another study, on yellow fever vaccine responses in identical twins.

The sample consisted of PBMCs. All receptors come from a woman between 18 and 30 years old in good health.

V gene TRBV24-1 combines with J gene TRBJ2-5, with D tentatively TRBD1 (5 bases). Germline CDR1 reads KGHDR; CDR2 reads SFDVKD. Trimming left V 3 bases short and J 5 bases short, with 18 bases between. The CDR3 loop spans 16 amino acids. CDR3 region: CATSDKLGARYETQYF. DNA for the CDR3: TGTGCCACCAGTGATAAGTTAGGGGCCCGTTATGAGACCCAGTACTTC.

This clonotype was observed a handful of times. V gene TRBV11-2 combines with J gene TRBJ1-1, with a tentative D call TRBD1 (5 bases). Looked up from germline, CDR1 is SGHAT and CDR2 is FQNNGV. The CDR3 totals 15 residues. Trimming removed 3 bases at V and 1 base at J, with 12 bases between. The CDR3 DNA reads TGTGCCAGCAGCTTCTCCGCAGGGCCGAACACTGAAGCTTTCTTT. Encoded protein: CASSFSAGPNTEAFF.

The CDR3 DNA is TGTGCCAGCAGCCGATTAGCGGGGGGCCAAGAGACCCAGTACTTC. This sequence encodes CASSRLAGGQETQYF. This chain links TRBV9 with TRBJ2-5; 10 bases fit TRBD2. CDR3 size: 15 residues. Looked up from germline, CDR1 is SGDLS and CDR2 is YYNGEE. V trimming: 4 bases; J trimming: 1 base; junction bases outside the gene matches: 4.

The J gene is TRBJ2-3, the V gene TRBV15; a possible D gene is TRBD1 (6 bases). In germline, CDR1 is LNHNV, CDR2 YYDKDF (reference sequence). Trimming shortened V by 1 base and J by 6 bases, and 14 bases separated the two germline ends. This CDR3 has 15 amino acids. The DNA for the CDR3 is TGTGCCACCAGCAGAGGGAACAGGGAAACGGATACGCAGTATTTT. Its translation is CATSRGNRETDTQYF.

The chain employs TRBV6-1 and TRBJ1-1, with D uncertain. V lost 6 bases, J lost 3 bases, and 11 bases lay in between. CDR1 and CDR2 from the germline V gene are MNHNS and SASEGT. CDR3 length: 13 residues. CDR3 sequence (DNA): TGTGCCAGCAGCAAAAGGTGGGACACTGAAGCTTTCTTT. This sequence encodes CASSKRWDTEAFF.

The chain is built from TRBV15 and TRBJ2-1; D is perhaps TRBD1 or TRBD2 (6 bases each). Germline V gives CDR1 LNHNV, CDR2 YYDKDF (reference sequence). The CDR3 runs 17 residues. Trimming left V 1 base short and J 0 bases short, with 13 bases between. The DNA of the CDR3 is TGTGCCACCAGCAGAGTAGACGGGGGCCACTCCTACAATGAGCAGTTCTTC. Its protein product is CATSRVDGGHSYNEQFF.

The chain employs TRBV11-2 and TRBJ1-2; D gene ambiguous. Trimming removed 4 bases from V and 4 bases from J, with 13 bases in between. Germline assignment: CDR1 SGHAT and CDR2 FQNNGV. The CDR3 is 14 residues long. The CDR3 spells CASSSGGQRYGYTF. The CDR3 DNA reads as TGTGCCAGCAGCTCGGGCGGGCAACGCTATGGCTACACCTTC. Full variable domain (rest looked up from reference TRBV11-2 and TRBJ1-2): EAGVAQSPRYKIIEKRQSVAFWCNPISGHATLYWYQQILGQGPKLLIQFQNNGVVDDSQLPKDRFSAERLKGVDSTLKIQPAKLEDSAVYLCASSSGGQRYGYTFGSGTRLTVV.

This clonotype was recorded a few times. The chain combines TRBV2 with TRBJ2-2; D gene uncertain. Looked up from germline, CDR1 is SNHLY and CDR2 is FYNNEI. The V gene lost 10 bases and the J gene lost 5 bases, with 11 bases spanning the gap. The CDR3 length is 12 residues. The DNA of the CDR3 is TGTGCCATACCTTTGGGTACCGGGGAGCTGTTTTTT. Its translation: CAIPLGTGELFF.

The chain uses TRBV5-5 and TRBJ1-6; no firm D call. This CDR3 is 15 amino acids long. Trimming removed 4 bases at V and 6 bases at J, with 14 bases between. CDR1 SGHKS and CDR2 YYEKEE come from the germline V gene (reference sequence). CDR3 sequence (DNA): TGTGCCAGCAGCGCGACCGGGCCCATTAATTCACCCCTCCACTTT. Translating gives CASSATGPINSPLHF.

The chain joins TRBV6-5 to TRBJ1-1; 7 nucleotides line up with TRBD1. Germline CDR1 and CDR2: MNHEY and SVGAGI. The CDR3 totals 16 residues. The trim removed 2 bases at V and 4 bases at J, leaving 10 bases unmatched. The CDR3 region is CASSYARGRGFTEAFF. The CDR3 DNA follows: TGTGCCAGCAGTTACGCTCGTGGCAGGGGGTTCACTGAAGCTTTCTTT.

This chain connects TRBV7-2 to TRBJ2-1; 10 bases agree with TRBD2. Germline CDR1 and CDR2: SGHTA and FQGNSA. The CDR3 spans 15 residues. V lost 4 bases to trimming and J lost 9 bases; unmatched junction nucleotides: 9. Written as DNA, the CDR3 is TGTGCCAGCAGCTCCCGGCTAGCGGGAGTTAGTGAGCAGTTCTTC. Its translation is CASSSRLAGVSEQFF.

There are a few counts of this clonotype. The chain employs TRBV12-3 or TRBV12-4 and TRBJ1-5, with unresolved D. The length of the CDR3 is 14 residues. Trimming pared 7 bases from V and 0 bases from J, leaving 10 bases between. Here the CDR3 reads CASTSTHSNQPQHF. The CDR3 DNA follows: TGTGCCAGCACGAGCACCCATAGCAATCAGCCCCAGCATTTT.

This clonotype was observed at least ten times. The rearrangement uses TRBV12-3 or TRBV12-4 and TRBJ2-3; no firm D call. The CDR3 loop spans 13 amino acids. Trimming took 6 bases from V and 2 from J, leaving 9 bases between them. The CDR3: CASSFSNTDTQYF. CDR3 coding DNA: TGTGCCAGCAGCTTTTCTAACACAGATACGCAGTATTTT.

This clonotype was recorded a few times. This chain connects TRBV7-2 to TRBJ2-5; TRBD2 agrees at 15 bases. The CDR3 is made up of 21 amino acids. Looked up from germline, CDR1 is SGHTA and CDR2 is FQGNSA. Losses at the gene ends were 1 base for V and 3 bases for J; bases not matched to a gene: 15. The CDR3 is CASSLVAGLAGGPRREETQYF. The CDR3 DNA reads TGTGCCAGCAGCTTAGTCGCAGGACTAGCGGGAGGGCCTCGAAGGGAAGAGACCCAGTACTTC.

This clonotype was seen at least ten times. This chain connects TRBV20-1 to TRBJ2-5; D unresolved. Trimming took 6 bases from V and 4 from J, leaving 9 bases between them. Germline V lookup: CDR1 DFQATT, CDR2 SNEGSKA (reference sequence). The CDR3 totals 11 residues. This CDR3 is CSASSGETQYF. CDR3 nucleotide sequence: TGCAGTGCCTCCTCAGGAGAGACCCAGTACTTC.

The rearrangement links TRBV5-6 to TRBJ2-5, with a weak D call TRBD2 (6 bases). CDR1 SGHDT and CDR2 YYEEEE come from the germline V gene. This CDR3 has 14 residues. V was clipped by 3 bases and J by 0 bases, with 9 bases between them. In DNA form, the CDR3 reads TGTGCCAGCAGCTCGGGGGTTTACCAAGAGACCCAGTACTTC. This translates into CASSSGVYQETQYF.

This clonotype was counted a few times. The chain joins TRBV7-9 to TRBJ2-7; D possibly uses TRBD1 or TRBD2 (6 bases each). V was shortened by 4 bases and J by 1 base, with 14 bases between the two germline ends. The CDR3 spans 15 residues. From germline, CDR1 is SEHNR and CDR2 FQNEAQ (reference sequence). The CDR3 DNA reads as TGTGCCAGCAGCTCAGAAGGGGGGCCATCCTACGAGCAGTACTTC. The encoded protein is CASSSEGGPSYEQYF.

This clonotype appeared a few times. The chain has TRBV11-1 and TRBJ2-1; a weak D match, TRBD2 (6 bases). The CDR3 consists of 13 residues. CDR1 and CDR2 from the germline V gene are SGHAT and FQDESV (reference sequence). The ends were cut back, 7 bases at V and 4 bases at J, with 11 bases in the middle. In DNA form, the CDR3 reads TGTGCCAGCAACCGACTAGGGTACAATGAGCAGTTCTTC. Translated: CASNRLGYNEQFF.

The chain links TRBV12-3 or TRBV12-4 to TRBJ2-2; 15 bases map to TRBD2. The CDR3 spans 23 residues. V shed 2 bases, J shed 0 bases, and the junction held 16 bases outside the gene matches. The CDR3 region has the DNA TGTGCCAGCAGTTTACCCGGTTTAGTCGGGGGACTAGCGGGAGGTCCGAACACCGGGGAGCTGTTTTTT. It yields the protein CASSLPGLVGGLAGGPNTGELFF.

There are a few counts of this clonotype. Here the CDR3 reads CASSSSAATSGYNEQFF. The CDR3 region has the DNA TGTGCCAGCAGCTCCTCCGCGGCGACTAGCGGCTACAATGAGCAGTTCTTC. The chain carries TRBV7-8 and TRBJ2-1; 9 bases are a match to TRBD2. J was trimmed by 3 bases and V by 4 bases; bases with no gene match: 10. The CDR3 totals 17 residues. Germline assignment: CDR1 SGHVS and CDR2 FQNEAQ.

This clonotype appeared a few times. The rearrangement uses TRBV19 and TRBJ2-1; 7 bases match TRBD2. The V gene end was trimmed by 6 bases and the J gene end by 12 bases; junction bases not matched to a gene: 20. Germline loops: CDR1 LNHDA, CDR2 SQIVND (reference sequence). This CDR3 contains 16 residues. CDR3 sequence (DNA): TGTGCCAGTAGCCCCCAAGCCCGGGAGGAGTCTATCGTGCAGTTCTTC. Its protein is CASSPQAREESIVQFF.

This rearrangement joins TRBV29-1 to TRBJ2-7; D possibly matches TRBD1 or TRBD2 (5 bases each). CDR3 length: 13 residues. Between the trimmed V and J ends, which lost 3 bases and 4 bases, there was a span of 13 bases. Germline V gene data show CDR1 as SQVTM and CDR2 as ANQGSEA. CDR3: CSVEGVSQYEQYF. The CDR3 nucleotides are TGCAGCGTTGAGGGGGTGTCCCAGTACGAGCAGTACTTC.

This clonotype was picked up a small number of times. The chain joins TRBV29-1 to TRBJ1-6; D not resolved. CDR1 is SQVTM and CDR2 is ANQGSEA in the germline V gene. This CDR3 comprises 14 residues. CDR3 DNA: TGCACCCGTTCGACGGAATCCTGTGATTCACCCCTCCACTTT. Translation gives CTRSTESCDSPLHF.

The chain couples TRBV9 to TRBJ2-3; no reliable D call. The CDR3 runs to 14 residues. V was cut by 1 base and J by 0 bases, with 6 bases left in between. Germline-derived CDR1 and CDR2 are SGDLS and YYNGEE. Written as DNA, the CDR3 is TGTGCCAGCAGCGTATCGCTCAGCACAGATACGCAGTATTTT. Protein: CASSVSLSTDTQYF.

Many counts were recorded for this clonotype. V usage is TRBV3-1 and J usage is TRBJ2-2; D tentatively fits TRBD1 or TRBD2 (6 bases each). CDR3 length: 14 residues. Germline V gene sequence: CDR1 LGHDT, CDR2 YNNKEL (reference sequence). Between the trimmed V and J ends, which lost 6 bases and 5 bases, there was a span of 13 bases. Here the CDR3 reads CASREGQGTGELFF. Written as DNA, the CDR3 is TGTGCCAGCAGGGAGGGCCAGGGGACCGGGGAGCTGTTTTTT.

There are a few counts of this clonotype. V and J are TRBV4-2 and TRBJ2-7; TRBD2 matches at 7 bases. From germline, CDR1 is LGHNA and CDR2 YNFKEQ. The J segment lost 0 bases and the V segment lost 3 bases, leaving 8 bases of the junction unmatched. The CDR3 is 16 amino acids. The CDR3 nucleotides read TGTGCCAGCAGCCACGCCTCGGGAGGTACCTCCTACGAGCAGTACTTC. This encodes CASSHASGGTSYEQYF.

In this sample, this clonotype turned up a few times. This rearrangement joins TRBV12-3 or TRBV12-4 to TRBJ1-1; unclear D gene. The CDR3 length is 12 residues. V lost 1 base, J lost 6 bases, and 6 bases lay in between. The CDR3 here is CASSLDTAEAFF. Written as DNA, the CDR3 is TGTGCCAGCAGTTTAGATACAGCTGAAGCTTTCTTT.